The 32 T cell receptor beta chains below come from one sample, sequenced in a study of control samples from healthy donors and cancer patients. The table came from immunoSEQ multiplex PCR; TCRdb's copy has only in-frame clones and leaves some out. Here the sample spans tens of thousands of clones, about 88% being singletons. The sequencing input was blood. All receptors derive from a woman between 65 and 79 years old in good health.

V gene TRBV11-2 combines with J gene TRBJ1-6; 11 bases align to TRBD1. Per the germline V gene, CDR1 is SGHAT and CDR2 is FQNNGV. The junction had 3 bases not matched to a gene; V was cut back by 1 base and J by 10 bases. CDR3 size: 15 residues. CDR3 amino acids: CASSLGGTGGSPLHF. Here the CDR3 DNA reads TGTGCCAGCAGCTTAGGCGGGACAGGGGGGTCACCCCTCCACTTT.

This clone was counted a single time. The chain couples TRBV10-3 to TRBJ2-1, with 11 bases matching TRBD1. From germline, CDR1 is ENHRY and CDR2 SYGVKD. With V trimmed by 6 bases and J by 2 bases, 0 bases remained unmatched. This CDR3 has 14 residues. Written as DNA, the CDR3 is TGTGCCATCAGGGGACAGGGGGCCTACAATGAGCAGTTCTTC. Its translation is CAIRGQGAYNEQFF.

The gene calls are TRBV6-5 and TRBJ2-3; 10 bases fit TRBD2. Germline CDR1 is MNHEY and CDR2 is SVGAGI. Trimming at V came to 4 bases and at J to 1 base, leaving 2 bases not matched to a gene. The CDR3 runs 15 residues. The CDR3 sequence: CASSSSGRGTDTQYF. The DNA of the CDR3 is TGTGCCAGCAGTTCCAGCGGGAGGGGCACAGATACGCAGTATTTT.

This clone appeared a few times. This chain connects TRBV27 to TRBJ1-2, with no clear D. This CDR3 region has 13 residues. Trimming took off 4 bases at V and 4 bases at J, with 10 bases between the two ends. CDR1 is MNHEY and CDR2 is SMNVEV in the germline V gene (reference sequence). The CDR3 is CASSSITSYGYTF. CDR3 in DNA: TGTGCCAGCAGTTCGATAACAAGCTATGGCTACACCTTC.

The rearrangement links TRBV20-1 to TRBJ1-6, with a weak D call TRBD1 (5 bases). The CDR3 runs to 13 residues. Germline V CDR1 and CDR2: DFQATT, SNEGSKA (reference sequence). V was trimmed by 3 bases and J by 3 bases, leaving 6 bases between them. Here the CDR3 DNA reads TGCAGTGCTAGTACAGGCTATAATTCACCCCTCCACTTT. Amino acids: CSASTGYNSPLHF.

This chain uses TRBV14 with TRBJ1-1; 7 nucleotides agree with TRBD1. CDR3 size: 15 residues. Unmatched junction bases numbered 16, after V lost 4 bases and J lost 11 bases. Germline CDR1 reads SGHDN; CDR2 reads FVKESK. The CDR3 loop is CASSPLGPHTGVAFF. As DNA, the CDR3 is TGTGCCAGCAGCCCCCTTGGCCCTCACACAGGGGTGGCTTTCTTT.

The rearrangement joins TRBV19 to TRBJ2-7; D call uncertain. V was shortened by 5 bases and J by 2 bases, with 13 bases between the two germline ends. There are 14 residues in the CDR3. CDR1 and CDR2 from the germline V gene are LNHDA and SQIVND (reference sequence). The CDR3 here is CASSLPGPPYEQYF. DNA for the CDR3: TGTGCCAGTAGTTTGCCAGGACCCCCCTACGAGCAGTACTTC.

This rearrangement joins TRBV12-3 or TRBV12-4 to TRBJ1-1, with D possibly TRBD1 on 6 matching bases. The V end lost 7 bases, the J end lost 7 bases, and 16 bases lay between the germline ends. CDR3 length equals 13 residues. Here the CDR3 DNA reads TGTGCCAGCACCCCAACAGGGAAGGGTGAAGCTTTCTTT. Translating gives CASTPTGKGEAFF.

CDR3 amino acids: CASSLSYNTEAFF. CDR3 nucleotide sequence: TGTGCCAGCAGTTTATCGTATAACACTGAAGCTTTCTTT. The V gene is TRBV12-3 or TRBV12-4, the J gene TRBJ1-1; no reliable D call. The CDR3 loop spans 13 amino acids. Trimming cost V 2 bases and J 2 bases, with 6 bases left between them.

Here the CDR3 reads CASTRGGRTGDTQYF. The CDR3, as DNA: TGTGCCAGCACCCGCGGCGGGAGGACGGGAGATACGCAGTATTTT. V gene TRBV7-2 combines with J gene TRBJ2-3, with 8 bases that match TRBD2. J was trimmed by 5 bases and V by 7 bases; bases with no gene match: 11. CDR1 is SGHTA and CDR2 is FQGNSA in the germline V gene. The CDR3 sequence is 15 residues long.

Comment on this clone: At the DNA level, this CDR3 is encoded by other sequences in the same sample as well. J is TRBJ2-5 and V is TRBV5-1; D gene ambiguous. This CDR3 contains 11 residues. Between the trimmed V and J ends, which lost 3 bases and 2 bases, there was a span of 2 bases. Germline V lookup: CDR1 SGHRS, CDR2 YFSETQ. The CDR3 loop is CASSSQETQYF. The CDR3, as DNA: TGCGCCAGCAGCTCGCAAGAGACCCAGTACTTC.

The CDR3 coding sequence is TGTGCCAGCAGCCAGAGGGGTGGCAGGGAAGGCAATGAGCAGTTCTTC. It yields the protein CASSQRGGREGNEQFF. This chain joins TRBV11-3 and TRBJ2-1, with D perhaps being TRBD1 or TRBD2 (5 bases each). The V gene's germline CDR1 is SGHNT and CDR2 YENEEA. This CDR3 is 16 amino acids long. Trimming stripped 5 bases from V and 6 bases from J, with 20 bases between. The full variable domain, in which reference TRBV11-3 and TRBJ2-1 provide the parts outside the CDR3, is EAGVVQSPRYKIIEKKQPVAFWCNPISGHNTLYWYLQNLGQGPELLIRYENEEAVDDSQLPKDRFSAERLKGVDSTLKIQPAELGDSAVYLCASSQRGGREGNEQFFGPGTRLTVL.

The chain links TRBV7-2 to TRBJ2-7; D gene ambiguous. The V end was cut by 1 base, the J end by 3 bases, with 10 bases between. The CDR3 has 14 residues. Germline CDR1 is SGHTA and CDR2 is FQGNSA. This CDR3 reads CASSLGRFDYEQYF. CDR3 sequence (DNA): TGTGCCAGCAGCTTAGGGCGGTTTGACTACGAGCAGTACTTC.

CDR3 amino acids: CAWMGGAGNSPLHF. DNA of the CDR3: TGTGCCTGGATGGGCGGCGCGGGAAATTCACCCCTCCACTTT. The rearrangement uses TRBV30 and TRBJ1-6; no definite D call. The V end lost 4 bases, the J end lost 7 bases, and 14 bases lay between the germline ends. Per germline, CDR1 GTSNPN and CDR2 SVGIG (reference sequence). The CDR3 runs to 14 residues. Complete variable domain (other parts from reference TRBV30 and TRBJ1-6): SQTIHQWPATLVQPVGSPLSLECTVEGTSNPNLYWYRQAAGRGLQLLFYSVGIGQISSEVPQNLSASRPQDRQFILSSKKLLLSDSGFYLCAWMGGAGNSPLHFGNGTRLTVT.

This chain connects TRBV9 to TRBJ2-5, with D perhaps TRBD1 or TRBD2 (5 bases each). The CDR3 runs to 14 residues. V was trimmed by 3 bases and J by 1 base, leaving 10 bases between them. CDR1 is SGDLS and CDR2 is YYNGEE in the germline V gene. CDR3 coding DNA: TGTGCCAGCAGCGCCGGGACCCTCCAAGAGACCCAGTACTTC. The encoded protein is CASSAGTLQETQYF.

V is TRBV6-6 and J is TRBJ1-4; 7 bases are a match to TRBD1. CDR1 and CDR2 from the germline V gene are MNHNY and SVGAGI (reference sequence). The J segment lost 2 bases and the V segment lost 6 bases, leaving 9 bases of the junction unmatched. The CDR3 has 16 amino acids. The CDR3 nucleotides read TGTGCCAGCAGGCAACTCCTCAGGGGGACTAATGAAAAACTGTTTTTT. Protein sequence: CASRQLLRGTNEKLFF.

The V call is TRBV6-5, the J call TRBJ1-2; no reliable D call. V dropped 9 bases and J dropped 2 bases, with 19 bases sitting between them. Germline V gene data show CDR1 as MNHEY and CDR2 as SVGAGI. This CDR3 is 15 amino acids long. CDR3 nucleotides: TGTGCCAGTCTTGCGCACCTAAGAAGGAACTATGGCTACACCTTC. Translated, it gives CASLAHLRRNYGYTF.

This clone was seen a single time. CDR3 DNA sequence: TGTGCCAGCAGCTCCGACAGGGAGGAAGGTGGCTACACCTTC. This translates into CASSSDREEGGYTF. The chain recombines TRBV5-4 with TRBJ1-2; 7 bases line up with TRBD1. CDR1 SGHNT and CDR2 YYREEE come from the germline V gene (reference sequence). The CDR3 extends over 14 amino acids. Trimming took 3 bases from V and 7 from J; bases not matched to a gene: 9.

This chain uses TRBV7-2 with TRBJ1-2, with 8 bases identical to TRBD1. Germline loops: CDR1 SGHTA, CDR2 FQGNSA. The length of the CDR3 is 14 residues. The V gene end was trimmed by 5 bases and the J gene end by 6 bases; junction bases not matched to a gene: 8. As DNA, the CDR3 is TGTGCCAGCAGCAATCATGGACAGGGAGATGGCTACACCTTC. It is translated as CASSNHGQGDGYTF.

The J gene is TRBJ1-3, the V gene TRBV19, with 9 positions matching TRBD1. The germline V gene has CDR1 LNHDA and CDR2 SQIVND (reference sequence). The CDR3 spans 13 residues. Trimming cost V 9 bases and J 1 base; bases outside gene matches: 1. CDR3 DNA: TGTGCCAGCGGGACAGGGTCTGGAAACACCATATATTTT. Its translation: CASGTGSGNTIYF.

The rearrangement joins TRBV7-9 to TRBJ2-7, with 10 bases aligning to TRBD1. Trimming cost V 3 bases and J 3 bases; bases outside gene matches: 5. CDR1 is SEHNR, CDR2 FQNEAQ, per germline (reference sequence). CDR3 length: 15 amino acids. The CDR3 loop is CASSLRDRGRYEQYF. CDR3 nucleotides: TGTGCCAGCAGCTTGCGTGACAGGGGGCGCTACGAGCAGTACTTC.

The chain recombines TRBV18 with TRBJ2-1; no definite D call. In germline, CDR1 is KGHSH, CDR2 LQKENI. The CDR3 runs to 18 residues. V was pared by 0 bases and J by 5 bases, with 20 bases between. CDR3 protein: CASSPPRIHLLTHNEQFF. Written as DNA, the CDR3 is TGTGCCAGCTCACCACCGCGGATCCACCTATTAACCCACAATGAGCAGTTCTTC. The full variable domain, in which reference TRBV18 and TRBJ2-1 provide the parts outside the CDR3, is NAGVMQNPRHLVRRRGQEARLRCSPMKGHSHVYWYRQLPEEGLKFMVYLQKENIIDESGMPKERFSAEFPKEGPSILRIQQVVRGDSAAYFCASSPPRIHLLTHNEQFFGPGTRLTVL.

J is TRBJ2-7 and V is TRBV5-4; 10 nucleotides agree with TRBD2. V lost 1 base, J lost 5 bases, and 9 bases stayed unmatched. The CDR3 consists of 16 residues. CDR1 is SGHNT and CDR2 is YYREEE in the germline V gene (reference sequence). CDR3 residues: CASSLPGSGRTHEQYF. CDR3 nucleotides: TGTGCCAGCAGCTTGCCTGGTAGCGGGAGGACCCACGAGCAGTACTTC. Filled out from reference TRBV5-4 and TRBJ2-7, the complete variable domain reads ETGVTQSPTHLIKTRGQQVTLRCSSQSGHNTVSWYQQALGQGPQFIFQYYREEENGRGNFPPRFSGLQFPNYSSELNVNALELDDSALYLCASSLPGSGRTHEQYFGPGTRLTVT.

The chain carries TRBV16 and TRBJ1-4; D remains ambiguous. CDR1 is KGHSY and CDR2 is FQNENV in the germline V gene. Between the trimmed V and J ends, which lost 4 bases and 4 bases, there was a span of 13 bases. The CDR3 consists of 15 residues. CDR3 residues: CASSLRTDLNEKLFF. The CDR3 region has the DNA TGTGCCAGCAGCCTTCGGACGGACCTTAATGAAAAACTGTTTTTT.

J is TRBJ2-5 and V is TRBV12-5; TRBD2 matches 8 bases. V shed 7 bases and J 3 bases; nucleotides not matched to a gene: 4. This CDR3 contains 13 residues. CDR1 LGHNT and CDR2 FRNRAP come from the germline V gene. The CDR3 spells CASATGGEETQYF. In nucleotides, the CDR3 is TGTGCTAGTGCTACGGGGGGGGAAGAGACCCAGTACTTC.

This clone was recorded once. This sequence joins TRBV6-2 or TRBV6-3 and TRBJ1-6, with D maybe TRBD1 (6 bases). Trimming took 5 bases from V and 7 from J, leaving 12 bases between them. CDR1 is MNHEY, CDR2 SVGEGT, per germline. The CDR3 runs 14 residues. CDR3 protein: CASSRQGTNSPLHF. CDR3 bases: TGTGCCAGCAGTAGGCAGGGGACCAATTCACCCCTCCACTTT.

J is TRBJ2-3 and V is TRBV10-1, with TRBD2 identical over 9 bases. Per germline, CDR1 WNHNN and CDR2 SYGVQD (reference sequence). With 4 bases clipped from V and 2 bases from J, the junction kept 4 bases outside the gene matches. This CDR3 has 15 residues. This CDR3 reads CASSVAGGNTDTQYF. CDR3 coding DNA: TGCGCCAGCAGTGTGGCGGGGGGGAACACAGATACGCAGTATTTT.

V is TRBV12-3 or TRBV12-4 and J is TRBJ1-1; tentatively, D is TRBD1 (5 bases). V lost 6 bases to trimming and J lost 7 bases, with 12 bases between them. This CDR3 spans 12 amino acids. The CDR3 is CASSKTGIEAFF. The CDR3 region has the DNA TGTGCCAGCAGCAAAACAGGAATTGAAGCTTTCTTT.

This sequence joins TRBV15 and TRBJ1-5; TRBD1 aligns across 7 bases. Germline V gene sequence: CDR1 LNHNV, CDR2 YYDKDF (reference sequence). The V and J ends lost 8 bases and 2 bases, in that order; junction bases with no gene match: 3. This CDR3 region has 13 residues. In nucleotides, the CDR3 is TGTGCCACCTCAGGACAGGGCAATCAGCCCCAGCATTTT. Translated: CATSGQGNQPQHF.

V is TRBV19 and J is TRBJ1-1; no clear D. The CDR3 has 13 amino acids. V lost 7 bases and J 1 base, leaving 10 bases between the germline ends. In germline, CDR1 is LNHDA, CDR2 SQIVND (reference sequence). In DNA form, the CDR3 reads TGTGCCAGTACCAAGGATGGGAACACTGAAGCTTTCTTT. Translated: CASTKDGNTEAFF.

CDR3 DNA: TGCGCCAGCAGCTTGAGCGCCCCGGGACGGTCGAACACTGAAGCTTTCTTT. It yields the protein CASSLSAPGRSNTEAFF. The gene calls are TRBV5-1 and TRBJ1-1, with D possibly TRBD1 on 5 matching bases. Germline CDR1 SGHRS, CDR2 YFSETQ. The CDR3 has 17 residues. V shed 1 base and J shed 1 base, with 17 bases lying between them.

V and J are TRBV5-1 and TRBJ1-6; possible D gene TRBD1, 6 bases. This CDR3 is 17 amino acids long. V lost 7 bases, J lost 8 bases, and 25 bases lay in between. Looked up from germline, CDR1 is SGHRS and CDR2 is YFSETQ. The CDR3 region has the DNA TGCGCCAGCTCTCCTAGCGGTGGGGGCATAGGGGATTCACCCCTCCACTTT. It translates to CASSPSGGGIGDSPLHF.